This T cell receptor (beta chain) appears in the sequencing data of a study of control samples from healthy donors and cancer patients. Profiled with immunoSEQ multiplex PCR; TCRdb holds only in-frame clones, not every one. The table records 95,000 to 150,000 clones, roughly 90% of them present only once. This clone was seen a handful of times. V was pared by 0 bases and J by 7 bases, with 5 bases of the junction left unmatched. Germline CDR1 is MNHEY and CDR2 is SMNVEV (reference sequence). The CDR3 is made up of 16 amino acids. V is TRBV27 and J is TRBJ2-2, with 10 bases that match TRBD1. Sequencing used blood. This receptor was taken from a man in his fifties in good health. In DNA, the CDR3 is TGTGCCAGCAGTTTATCGAGGACAGGGGGAATCGGGGAGCTGTTTTTT. Translating gives CASSLSRTGGIGELFF.